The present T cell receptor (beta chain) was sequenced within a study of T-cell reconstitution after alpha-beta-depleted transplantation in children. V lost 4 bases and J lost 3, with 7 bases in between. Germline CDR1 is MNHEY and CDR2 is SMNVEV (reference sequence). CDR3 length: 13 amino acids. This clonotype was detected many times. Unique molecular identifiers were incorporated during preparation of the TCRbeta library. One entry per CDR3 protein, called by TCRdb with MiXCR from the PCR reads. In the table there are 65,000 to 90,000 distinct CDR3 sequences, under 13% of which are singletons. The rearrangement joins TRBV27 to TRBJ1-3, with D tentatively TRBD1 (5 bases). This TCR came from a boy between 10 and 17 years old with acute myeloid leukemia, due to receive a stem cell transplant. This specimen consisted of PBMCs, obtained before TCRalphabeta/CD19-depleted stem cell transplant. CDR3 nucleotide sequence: TGTGCCAGCAGTTCCACAGGTGGAAACACCATATATTTT. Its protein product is CASSSTGGNTIYF.